This T cell receptor beta chain was documented in a study of control samples from healthy donors and cancer patients (dated by TCRdb to 2020 to 2022). Comments on this clone: The clone's antigen remains unknown. Base qualities were left out, and no much larger clone turns up one base away.

Library prep was done by the immunoSEQ multiplex PCR assay. TCRdb holds this immuneACCESS table with in-frame rearrangements only. Some clones are missing; in checked studies, unresolved V genes explain under half, and the rest has no known cause. For this sample the table gives tens of thousands of clones, of which around 95% were detected only once. Less than 3% of the sample goes to the ten largest clones. The junction shows trimming of 1 base on V and 0 bases on J, plus 13 bases between the germline ends. Measured from the cysteine to the phenylalanine, the CDR3 is 16 residues long. Only the CDR3 part of the read is kept: 48 bases, read in frame from the first base. For CDR1 and CDR2, the germline V gene lists SGHAT and FQNNGV.

Sequencing used blood. This chain joins TRBV11-2 to TRBJ2-7; the D gene is possibly TRBD2, with 6 bases matching. This receptor was taken from a young man in good health. Here is the DNA: TGTGCCAGCAGCTTAGTGGGACTGCCTCTCTCCTACGAGCAGTACTTC. Its protein product is CASSLVGLPLSYEQYF.